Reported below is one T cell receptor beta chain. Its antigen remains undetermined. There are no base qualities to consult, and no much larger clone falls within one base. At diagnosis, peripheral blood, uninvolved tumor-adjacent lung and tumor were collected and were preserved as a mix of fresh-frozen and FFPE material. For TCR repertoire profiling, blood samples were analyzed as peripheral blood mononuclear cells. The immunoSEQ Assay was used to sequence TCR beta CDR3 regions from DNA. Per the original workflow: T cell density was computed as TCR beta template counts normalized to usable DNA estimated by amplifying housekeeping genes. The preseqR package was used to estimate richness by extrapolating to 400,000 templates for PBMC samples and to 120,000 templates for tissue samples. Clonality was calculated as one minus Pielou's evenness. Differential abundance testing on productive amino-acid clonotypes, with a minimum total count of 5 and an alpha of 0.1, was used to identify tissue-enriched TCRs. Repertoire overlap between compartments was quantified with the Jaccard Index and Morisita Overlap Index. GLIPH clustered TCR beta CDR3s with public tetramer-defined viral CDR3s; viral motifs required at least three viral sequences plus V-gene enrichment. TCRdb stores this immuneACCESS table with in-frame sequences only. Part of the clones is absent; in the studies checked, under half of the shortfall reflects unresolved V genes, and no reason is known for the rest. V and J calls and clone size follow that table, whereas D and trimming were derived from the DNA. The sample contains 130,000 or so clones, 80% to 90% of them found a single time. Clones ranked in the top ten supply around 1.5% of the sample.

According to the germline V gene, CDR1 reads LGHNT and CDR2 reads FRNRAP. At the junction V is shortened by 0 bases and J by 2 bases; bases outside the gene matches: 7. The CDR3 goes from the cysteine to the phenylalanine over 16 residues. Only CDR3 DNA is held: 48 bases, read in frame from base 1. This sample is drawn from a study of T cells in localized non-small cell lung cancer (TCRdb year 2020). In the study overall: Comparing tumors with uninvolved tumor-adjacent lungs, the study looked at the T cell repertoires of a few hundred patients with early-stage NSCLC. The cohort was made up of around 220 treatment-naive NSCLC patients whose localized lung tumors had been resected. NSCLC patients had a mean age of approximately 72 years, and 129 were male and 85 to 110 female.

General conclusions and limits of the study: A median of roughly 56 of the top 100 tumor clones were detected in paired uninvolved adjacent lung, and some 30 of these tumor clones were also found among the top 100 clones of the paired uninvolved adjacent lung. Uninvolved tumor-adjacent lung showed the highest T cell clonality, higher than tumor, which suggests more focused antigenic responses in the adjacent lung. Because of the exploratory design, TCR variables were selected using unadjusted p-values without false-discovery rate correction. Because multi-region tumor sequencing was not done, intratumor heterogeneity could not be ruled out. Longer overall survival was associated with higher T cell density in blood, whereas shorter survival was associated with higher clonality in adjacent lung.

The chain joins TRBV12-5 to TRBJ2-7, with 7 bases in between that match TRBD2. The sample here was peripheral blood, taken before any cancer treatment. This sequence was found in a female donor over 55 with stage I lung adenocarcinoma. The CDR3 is CASGLVRWEGPYEQYF. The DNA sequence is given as TGTGCTAGTGGTTTGGTACGGTGGGAGGGCCCCTACGAGCAGTACTTC.